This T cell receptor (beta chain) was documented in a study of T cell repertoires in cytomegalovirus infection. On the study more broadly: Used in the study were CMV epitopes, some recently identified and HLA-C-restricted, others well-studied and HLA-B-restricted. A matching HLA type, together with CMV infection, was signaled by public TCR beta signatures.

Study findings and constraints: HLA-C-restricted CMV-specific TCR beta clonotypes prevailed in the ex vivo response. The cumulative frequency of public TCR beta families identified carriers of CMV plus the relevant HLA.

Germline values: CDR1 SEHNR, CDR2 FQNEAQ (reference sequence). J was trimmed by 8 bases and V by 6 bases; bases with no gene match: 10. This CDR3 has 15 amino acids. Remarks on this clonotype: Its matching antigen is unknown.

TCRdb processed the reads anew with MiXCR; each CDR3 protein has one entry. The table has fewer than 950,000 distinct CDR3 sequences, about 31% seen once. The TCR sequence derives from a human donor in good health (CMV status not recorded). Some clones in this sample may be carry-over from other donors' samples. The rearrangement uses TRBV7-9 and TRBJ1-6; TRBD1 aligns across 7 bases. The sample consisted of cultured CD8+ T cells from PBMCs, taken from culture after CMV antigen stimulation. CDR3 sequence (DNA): TGTGCCAGCAGTCCCAACAGGGGTTTGGATTCACCCCTCCACTTT. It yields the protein CASSPNRGLDSPLHF.